The 11 T cell receptor beta chains below come from one sample, sequenced in a study of Graves' ophthalmopathy and Graves' hyperthyroidism (dated by TCRdb to the late 2010s). For sequencing, an Illumina HiSeq 2000 was employed. For repertoire sequencing, TCR beta CDR3 regions were amplified from RNA transcripts. A first-round RT-PCR used HTBI primers with the Qiagen OneStep RT-PCR kit, followed by a second-round multiplex PCR, size selection and purification. TCRdb reworked the public reads: Q25 trimming with fastp, MiXCR clone assembly, productive beta chains retained. CDR3 protein sequences are deduplicated, and each keeps its most common genes and DNA. This sample gives around 520,000 distinct CDR3 sequences in total; under 40% of them show up just once. The ten largest make up about 4% of the sample. Input material: peripheral blood or thyroid tissue (not recorded which). The receptor set was obtained from an adult man with Graves' hyperthyroidism.

This clonotype was seen ten or more times. The V gene is TRBV6-6, the J gene TRBJ1-5, with a possible D match to TRBD1 (5 bases). V was cut by 6 bases and J by 7 bases, with 16 bases left in between. Germline-derived CDR1 and CDR2 are MNHNY and SVGAGI (reference sequence). The CDR3 consists of 14 residues. The CDR3 is CASSLPGTGQPQHF. The CDR3 region has the DNA TGTGCCAGCAGCTTACCAGGGACGGGCCAGCCCCAGCATTTT.

This clonotype came up once. This chain uses TRBV29-1 with TRBJ1-1, with D unclear. Trimming shortened V by 4 bases and J by 7 bases, and 10 bases separated the two germline ends. Germline V gene sequence: CDR1 SQVTM, CDR2 ANQGSEA. CDR3 size: 11 residues. CDR3 amino acids: CSVATVGEAFF. The CDR3 DNA reads TGCAGCGTTGCAACGGTCGGTGAAGCTTTCTTT.

Regarding this clonotype: At one of its ends the junction is not consistent with the germline gene, which may arise from a read error. The chain recombines TRBV15 with TRBJ2-5, with D hard to call. CDR3 size: 9 residues. Germline V CDR1 and CDR2: LNHNV, YYDKDF (reference sequence). The CDR3 spells CATSRDPSF. DNA of the CDR3: TGTGCCACCAGCAGAGACCCAAGCTTC.

This clonotype appeared many times. V is TRBV20-1 and J is TRBJ2-3; 7 nucleotides match TRBD2. The CDR3 runs 14 residues. V shed 3 bases and J 0 bases; nucleotides not matched to a gene: 3. Germline loops: CDR1 DFQATT, CDR2 SNEGSKA (reference sequence). The CDR3 DNA follows: TGCAGTGCTAGTTCCGGGGGGAGCACAGATACGCAGTATTTT. As protein: CSASSGGSTDTQYF.

The J gene is TRBJ2-4, the V gene TRBV15; D possibly corresponds to TRBD1 (5 bases). In germline, CDR1 is LNHNV, CDR2 YYDKDF (reference sequence). Trimming took 0 bases from V and 0 from J, leaving 9 bases between them. This CDR3 spans 16 amino acids. The CDR3 DNA reads as TGTGCCACCAGCAGAGATTGGGGCCTAGCCAAAAACATTCAGTACTTC. This codes for CATSRDWGLAKNIQYF.

This clonotype was seen more than once but under ten times. The rearrangement joins TRBV6-5 to TRBJ1-1; no clear D. The V and J ends lost 4 bases and 4 bases respectively, with 13 bases between them. The germline V gene has CDR1 MNHEY and CDR2 SVGAGI. The CDR3 is 14 amino acids. For the CDR3, the DNA is TGTGCCAGCAGTTCCCTCCTGGACCTCACTGAAGCTTTCTTT. Its protein product is CASSSLLDLTEAFF.

This chain joins TRBV28 and TRBJ2-3, with a possible D match to TRBD2 (5 bases). There are 15 residues in the CDR3. Germline-derived CDR1 and CDR2 are MDHEN and SYDVKM. Trimming pared 1 base from V and 4 bases from J, leaving 12 bases between. In DNA, the CDR3 is TGTGCCAGCAGTTTATTTAGGGAGTTAGCAGATACGCAGTATTTT. Protein sequence: CASSLFRELADTQYF.

In this sample, this clonotype turned up many times. This chain uses TRBV9 with TRBJ1-1; D call uncertain. The CDR3 has 18 amino acids. Per germline, CDR1 SGDLS and CDR2 YYNGEE. The V and J ends lost 0 bases and 4 bases respectively, with 22 bases between them. CDR3 coding DNA: TGTGCCAGCAGCGTAGCTACGGGGATTGGGAGGTCGAGCACTGAAGCTTTCTTT. Translated, it gives CASSVATGIGRSSTEAFF.

This clonotype was detected ten times or more. The genes are TRBV10-3 and TRBJ2-5; no definite D call. This CDR3 spans 13 amino acids. Trimming pared 1 base from V and 5 bases from J, leaving 8 bases between. CDR1 and CDR2 (germline): ENHRY, SYGVKD. Written as DNA, the CDR3 is TGTGCCATCAGTGAGTTTTGGCGGGAGACCCAGTACTTC. Encoded protein: CAISEFWRETQYF.

A few counts support this clonotype. CDR3 sequence: CASSSIRGLASYEQYF. CDR3 bases: TGTGCCAGCAGCTCAATCAGGGGGCTTGCCTCCTACGAGCAGTACTTC. V gene TRBV28 combines with J gene TRBJ2-7; 8 nucleotides line up with TRBD1. The CDR3 contains 16 residues. Trimming removed 6 bases from V and 0 bases from J; junction bases left unmatched: 10. Germline CDR1 reads MDHEN; CDR2 reads SYDVKM. Combining the CDR3 with reference TRBV28 and TRBJ2-7 gives the whole variable domain DVKVTQSSRYLVKRTGEKVFLECVQDMDHENMFWYRQDPGLGLRLIYFSYDVKMKEKGDIPEGYSVSREKKERFSLILESASTNQTSMYLCASSSIRGLASYEQYFGPGTRLTVT.

This chain links TRBV29-1 with TRBJ1-1; TRBD1 might be the D (5 bases). From germline, CDR1 is SQVTM and CDR2 ANQGSEA. The germline V and J ends were trimmed by 8 bases and 0 bases, with 13 bases remaining between them. CDR3 length equals 13 residues. CDR3 amino acids: CSTDSYMNTEAFF. DNA of the CDR3: TGCAGCACCGACAGTTACATGAACACTGAAGCTTTCTTT.